The T cell receptor beta chain under discussion was sequenced for a study of cytomegalovirus exposure and HLA in healthy donors. Germline lookup yields CDR1 SGHRS and CDR2 YFSETQ. This CDR3 comprises 17 residues. The J segment lost 1 base and the V segment lost 2 bases, leaving 9 bases of the junction unmatched. PCR primers comprised 60 Vbeta and 13 Jbeta primers. Sequenced by immunoSEQ multiplex PCR; TCRdb stores in-frame clones only, minus some. The sample gives some 220,000 clones, around 89% of which show up once; less than 1.2% is in the top ten. The sequence was collected from a young woman in good health and CMV-seronegative. The chain uses TRBV5-1 and TRBJ2-3; TRBD2 aligns across 8 bases. The sample consisted of PBMCs. The CDR3 DNA reads TGCGCCAGCAGCTTATTTTCGGCGGGAGGTGGCACAGATACGCAGTATTTT. Encoded protein: CASSLFSAGGGTDTQYF.